This T cell receptor (beta chain) originates from a study of OX40 agonist ivuxolimab in advanced cancers. Some clones are missing from TCRdb's copy, which holds only in-frame ones; the method was immunoSEQ multiplex PCR. The profile shows 70,000 or so clones, roughly nine tenths of them singletons. The CDR3 runs to 15 residues. The V end lost 0 bases, the J end lost 2 bases, and 11 bases lay between the germline ends. Germline V gives CDR1 LNHDA, CDR2 SQIVND (reference sequence). The V call is TRBV19, the J call TRBJ2-7; D uncertain. The sample here was CD4+ or CD8+ T cells sorted from blood, taken in a trial of the OX40 agonist ivuxolimab. The TCR was taken from an adult with an advanced solid tumor such as melanoma, head and neck, liver or kidney cancer. The chain's CDR3 is CASSIDDSSPYEQYF. Written as DNA, the CDR3 is TGTGCCAGTAGTATAGATGACTCCTCCCCCTACGAGCAGTACTTC.